The 6 T cell receptor beta chains presented below share a single source sample, sequenced in a study of blood T cells in healthy people across ages. Together with a sample-barcoded 5' primer, a J-beta primer mix was included in a second PCR lasting about 7 to 12 cycles. TCRdb independently ran MiXCR on the 5' RACE reads; one entry per CDR3 protein. The sample records 700,000 or so distinct CDR3 sequences, about 20% being singletons. Sequencing was done on a sample of blood. Receptors originate from a man between 65 and 85 years old in good health.

The chain uses TRBV2 and TRBJ2-7; 9 nucleotides agree with TRBD1. This CDR3 has 15 amino acids. J was trimmed by 3 bases and V by 4 bases; bases with no gene match: 7. Germline CDR1 is SNHLY and CDR2 is FYNNEI. This CDR3 reads CASSAEAGQGYEQYF. CDR3 bases: TGTGCCAGCAGTGCGGAAGCGGGACAGGGCTACGAGCAGTACTTC. The complete variable domain, with remaining parts taken from reference TRBV2 and TRBJ2-7, reads EPEVTQTPSHQVTQMGQEVILRCVPISNHLYFYWYRQILGQKVEFLVSFYNNEISEKSEIFDDQFSVERPDGSNFTLKIRSTKLEDSAMYFCASSAEAGQGYEQYFGPGTRLTVT.

V is TRBV24-1 and J is TRBJ2-1, with 7 bases lining up with TRBD2. V shed 4 bases, J shed 1 base, and the junction held 9 bases outside the gene matches. The CDR3 runs 17 residues. Germline assignment: CDR1 KGHDR and CDR2 SFDVKD. The CDR3 is CATSDPSGDRSYNEQFF. CDR3 DNA sequence: TGTGCCACCAGTGACCCTAGCGGAGACAGATCCTACAATGAGCAGTTCTTC.

The CDR3 loop reads CASGVGYSYEQYF. CDR3 DNA: TGTGCCAGCGGGGTCGGTTACTCCTACGAGCAGTACTTC. The V call is TRBV28, the J call TRBJ2-7, with unresolved D. The germline gives CDR1 MDHEN, CDR2 SYDVKM. The V and J ends lost 8 bases and 0 bases respectively, with 11 bases between them. This CDR3 is 13 amino acids long.

This rearrangement joins TRBV20-1 to TRBJ2-7, with D perhaps matching TRBD1 or TRBD2 (5 bases each). The CDR3 sequence is 13 residues long. V was clipped by 1 base and J by 3 bases, with 10 bases between them. Germline-derived CDR1 and CDR2 are DFQATT and SNEGSKA (reference sequence). Here the CDR3 DNA reads TGCAGTGCTAGAGCCGGGACCAACTACGAGCAGTACGTC. This sequence encodes CSARAGTNYEQYV.

This clonotype was counted between two and nine times. The chain has TRBV19 and TRBJ2-1; D uncertain. V lost 4 bases and J lost 0, with 13 bases in between. CDR3 length: 16 amino acids. Germline V gene data show CDR1 as LNHDA and CDR2 as SQIVND (reference sequence). CDR3 residues: CASSTTATISYNEQFF. The DNA for the CDR3 is TGTGCCAGTAGTACTACTGCGACCATCTCCTACAATGAGCAGTTCTTC.

This clonotype was found a few times. The chain couples TRBV12-3 or TRBV12-4 to TRBJ2-3, with TRBD2 as a possible D gene (7 bases). CDR3 length equals 14 residues. The V end was cut by 6 bases, the J end by 4 bases, with 14 bases between. The CDR3 sequence: CASSVGGGADTQYF. Written as DNA, the CDR3 is TGTGCCAGCAGCGTGGGAGGGGGGGCAGATACGCAGTATTTT.